This T cell receptor (beta chain) stems from a study of blood T cell repertoires in COVID-19. For the study at large: COVID-19 samples collected from the United States, Italy and Spain covered acute and convalescent phases. PBMCs, B-cell-depleted T cells, or T cells provided the cDNA or gDNA that made up the material.

This clone was observed once. The germline V gene has CDR1 SQVTM and CDR2 ANQGSEA. The junction had 4 bases not matched to a gene; V was cut back by 5 bases and J by 3 bases. This CDR3 comprises 14 residues. In the source study's methods: Cell counts per sample came from amplifying reference gene primers. Sequenced by immunoSEQ multiplex PCR; TCRdb stores in-frame clones only, minus some. D and trimming were read from the DNA, whereas the V and J calls and clone size are those reported in that table. The table shows some 50,000 clones, with approximately 84% occurring only once. V and J are TRBV29-1 and TRBJ1-5, with 10 bases aligning to TRBD1. Sequencing was done on a sample of peripheral blood. The source is a human donor in a cohort sampled during active COVID-19. This CDR3 is CSVRDRGFNQPQHF. DNA of the CDR3: TGCAGCGTTAGGGACAGGGGTTTCAATCAGCCCCAGCATTTT.